The subject of this entry is one T cell receptor (beta chain). The antigen is undetermined. Germline trimming cut 0 bases from V and 4 bases from J; bases unmatched to any gene: 0. Germline V gene sequence: CDR1 KGHSH, CDR2 LQKENI. This CDR3 has 15 amino acids. This record comes from a study of CD8+ T cells in alopecia areata. Study observations and caveats: Numerous expanded lesional clones remained in scalp and blood during tofacitinib.

RNA, once extracted, was reverse transcribed into cDNA for use as the sequencing template. TCRdb's copy holds only in-frame clones and misses some; the assay was immunoSEQ multiplex PCR. This table has about 180,000 clones, 58% appearing once. As for treatment: oral pan-JAK inhibitor, 5-10 mg twice daily. Sequences were derived from CD4+ T cells sorted from blood, sampled between weeks 55 and 65, from a patient treated with tofacitinib. The chain combines TRBV18 with TRBJ2-3; TRBD1 aligns across 11 bases. The origin of this receptor is a human donor with alopecia areata. The CDR3 DNA is TGTGCCAGCTCACCACCGGGACAGGGGGCAGATACGCAGTATTTT. Translating it yields CASSPPGQGADTQYF.